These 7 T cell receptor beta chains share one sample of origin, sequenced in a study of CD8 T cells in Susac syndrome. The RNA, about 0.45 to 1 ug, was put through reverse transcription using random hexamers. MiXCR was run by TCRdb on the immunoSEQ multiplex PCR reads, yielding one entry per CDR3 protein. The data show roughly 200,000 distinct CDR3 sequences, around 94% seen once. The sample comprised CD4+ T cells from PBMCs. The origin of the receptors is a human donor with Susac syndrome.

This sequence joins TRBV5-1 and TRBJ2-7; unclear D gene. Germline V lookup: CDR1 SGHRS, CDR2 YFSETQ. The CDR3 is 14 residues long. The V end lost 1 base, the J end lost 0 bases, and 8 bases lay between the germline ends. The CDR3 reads CASSLQTSSYEQYF. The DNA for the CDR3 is TGCGCCAGCAGCTTGCAGACCAGCTCCTACGAGCAGTACTTC. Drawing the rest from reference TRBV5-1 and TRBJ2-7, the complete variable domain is KAGVTQTPRYLIKTRGQQVTLSCSPISGHRSVSWYQQTPGQGLQFLFEYFSETQRNKGNFPGRFSGRQFSNSRSEMNVSTLELGDSALYLCASSLQTSSYEQYFGPGTRLTVT.

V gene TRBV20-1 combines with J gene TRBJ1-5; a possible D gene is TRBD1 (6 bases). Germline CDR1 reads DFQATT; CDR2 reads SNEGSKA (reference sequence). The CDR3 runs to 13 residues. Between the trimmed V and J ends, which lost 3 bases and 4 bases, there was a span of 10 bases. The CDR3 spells CSARDRSNQPQHF. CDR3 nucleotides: TGCAGTGCTAGGGACAGATCAAATCAGCCCCAGCATTTT.

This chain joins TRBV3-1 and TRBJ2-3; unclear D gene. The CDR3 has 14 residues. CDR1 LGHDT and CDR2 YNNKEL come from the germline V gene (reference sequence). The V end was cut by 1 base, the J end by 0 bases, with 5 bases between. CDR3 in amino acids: CASSQAGSTDTQYF. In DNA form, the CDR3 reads TGTGCCAGCAGCCAAGCCGGGAGCACAGATACGCAGTATTTT.

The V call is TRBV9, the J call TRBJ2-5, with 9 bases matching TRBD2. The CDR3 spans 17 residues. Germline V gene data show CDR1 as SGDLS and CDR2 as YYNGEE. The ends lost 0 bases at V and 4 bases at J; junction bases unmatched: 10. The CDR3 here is CASSVGGRAGGLETQYF. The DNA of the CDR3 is TGTGCCAGCAGCGTAGGGGGTCGAGCGGGGGGCTTAGAGACCCAGTACTTC.

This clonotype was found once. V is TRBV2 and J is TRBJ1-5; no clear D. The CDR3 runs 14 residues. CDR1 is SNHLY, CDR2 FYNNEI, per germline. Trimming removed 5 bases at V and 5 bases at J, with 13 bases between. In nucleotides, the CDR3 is TGTGCCAGCAGTAACACAGAGACGGATCAGCCCCAGCATTTT. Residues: CASSNTETDQPQHF.

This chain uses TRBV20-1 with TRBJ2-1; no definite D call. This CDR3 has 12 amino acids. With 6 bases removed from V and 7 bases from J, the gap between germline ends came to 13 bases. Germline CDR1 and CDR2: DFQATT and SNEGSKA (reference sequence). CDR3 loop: CSAIMDPNEQFF. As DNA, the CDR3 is TGCAGTGCCATTATGGACCCGAATGAGCAGTTCTTC.

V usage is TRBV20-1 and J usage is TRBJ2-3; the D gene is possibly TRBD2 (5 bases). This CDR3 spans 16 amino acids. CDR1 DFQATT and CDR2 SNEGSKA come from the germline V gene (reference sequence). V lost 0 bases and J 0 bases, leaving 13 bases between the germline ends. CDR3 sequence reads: CSARDFASSSTDTQYF. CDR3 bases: TGCAGTGCTAGAGATTTTGCTAGCAGCAGCACAGATACGCAGTATTTT.